The 27 T cell receptor beta chains presented below share a single source sample, sequenced in a study of T cells in Graves' hyperthyroidism and ophthalmopathy. Amplification targeted TCR beta CDR3 regions from RNA transcripts. The study used the HTBI primer set for a first-round RT-PCR of the TCR CDR3. TCRdb used MiXCR to reprocess the multiplex PCR reads, holding one entry per CDR3 protein. The table has roughly 38,000 distinct CDR3 sequences, about 50% seen once. The specimen sequenced was blood. These TCRs come from a woman between 50 and 59 years old with Graves' hyperthyroidism that later progressed to Graves' ophthalmopathy.

The chain employs TRBV12-3 or TRBV12-4 and TRBJ1-2; 7 bases are a match to TRBD1. Trimming removed 3 bases from V and 1 base from J; junction bases left unmatched: 11. This CDR3 has 17 residues. The CDR3 here is CASSFLQGGNNNYGYTF. CDR3 in DNA: TGTGCCAGCAGTTTTCTTCAGGGGGGTAACAATAACTATGGCTACACCTTC.

This clonotype was recorded at least ten times. V and J are TRBV6-6 and TRBJ2-5; D is ambiguous. V gave up 6 bases and J gave up 0 bases, with 11 bases separating them. The germline gives CDR1 MNHNY, CDR2 SVGAGI (reference sequence). There are 14 residues in the CDR3. DNA for the CDR3: TGTGCCAGCAGAAAGACGGACGACCAAGAGACCCAGTACTTC. Amino acids: CASRKTDDQETQYF.

The chain couples TRBV7-2 to TRBJ1-3; D gene uncertain. V was shortened by 2 bases and J by 6 bases, with 8 bases between the two germline ends. The length of the CDR3 is 13 residues. Germline CDR1 reads SGHTA; CDR2 reads FQGNSA. CDR3 loop: CASSLWRVNTIYF. The CDR3, as DNA: TGTGCCAGCAGCTTATGGCGAGTAAACACCATATATTTT. Full variable domain (outside the CDR3, taken from reference TRBV7-2 and TRBJ1-3): GAGVSQSPSNKVTEKGKDVELRCDPISGHTALYWYRQSLGQGLEFLIYFQGNSAPDKSGLPSDRFSAERTGGSVSTLTIQRTQQEDSAVYLCASSLWRVNTIYFGEGSWLTVV.

This clonotype showed up just a few times. With a much larger clone just one base away, this may be a read error. The chain has TRBV3-1 and TRBJ2-5, with D hard to call. Germline CDR1 reads LGHDT; CDR2 reads YNNKEL (reference sequence). The CDR3 runs to 14 residues. CDR3 sequence: CASSQDRARETRYF. CDR3 DNA: TGTGCCAGCAGCCAAGATAGGGCACGAGAGACCCGGTACTTC.

A few counts support this clonotype. The chain uses TRBV27 and TRBJ2-4; no definite D call. The V gene's germline CDR1 is MNHEY and CDR2 SMNVEV (reference sequence). The V and J ends lost 0 bases and 1 base respectively, with 13 bases between them. The CDR3 runs 17 residues. This CDR3 is CASSLSPDITAKNIQYF. The CDR3 DNA reads TGTGCCAGCAGTTTATCCCCCGACATCACGGCCAAAAACATTCAGTACTTC.

The CDR3 DNA sequence: TGTGCCAGCACCCTCCTCGGACGGGGCGGAACTGAAGCTTTCTTT. The encoded protein is CASTLLGRGGTEAFF. This rearrangement joins TRBV9 to TRBJ1-1; D possibly corresponds to TRBD1 (5 bases). Germline V gene sequence: CDR1 SGDLS, CDR2 YYNGEE. V dropped 6 bases and J dropped 5 bases, with 20 bases sitting between them. This CDR3 has 15 residues.

This clonotype has a handful of counts. V usage is TRBV7-6 and J usage is TRBJ1-5; unclear D gene. Germline loops: CDR1 SGHVS, CDR2 FNYEAQ. The CDR3 is 10 residues long. V was cut by 5 bases and J by 7 bases, with 3 bases left in between. CDR3 in amino acids: CASSPQPQHF. The CDR3 bases are TGTGCCAGCAGCCCACAGCCCCAGCATTTT.

This clonotype was detected many times. The V call is TRBV12-3 or TRBV12-4, the J call TRBJ2-1; tentative D call: TRBD1 (6 bases). Trimming left V 6 bases short and J 6 bases short, with 15 bases between. This CDR3 has 14 residues. CDR3 in DNA: TGTGCCAGCAGGCACAGGGAAAACGCCAATGAGCAGTTCTTC. Translated: CASRHRENANEQFF.

The table lists this clonotype with many counts. The CDR3 region has the DNA TGTGCCTGGAGTGTCGTCAGGACCACTGAAGCTTTCTTT. Protein product: CAWSVVRTTEAFF. The chain employs TRBV30 and TRBJ1-1; D is unresolved. V dropped 0 bases and J dropped 4 bases, with 9 bases sitting between them. The CDR3 totals 13 residues. CDR1 GTSNPN and CDR2 SVGIG come from the germline V gene (reference sequence).

Points on this clonotype: The CDR3 ends on some other residue instead of the conserved phenylalanine or tryptophan, so this is likely a read error. The chain couples TRBV5-4 to TRBJ2-1; TRBD1 or TRBD2 may be the D gene (5 bases each). Per the germline V gene, CDR1 is SGHNT and CDR2 is YYREEE (reference sequence). This CDR3 has 12 amino acids. V shed 4 bases and J shed 10 bases, with 12 bases lying between them. The CDR3 sequence: CASSLGTTEQFL. In nucleotides, the CDR3 is TGTGCCAGCAGCCTCGGGACGACCGAGCAGTTCCTC.

As for this clonotype: It may be a read error: a sequence one base away is much more abundant. This chain links TRBV27 with TRBJ2-1; D might be TRBD1 (6 bases). The CDR3 consists of 15 residues. Per germline, CDR1 MNHEY and CDR2 SMNVEV (reference sequence). In DNA form, the CDR3 reads TGTGCCAGCAGTTTTCAGGGGAGCTCCTACAATGAGCAGTCCTTC. It yields the protein CASSFQGSSYNEQSF.

This clonotype showed up many times. The chain recombines TRBV12-3 or TRBV12-4 with TRBJ1-2, with D perhaps TRBD1 (5 bases). This CDR3 comprises 15 residues. Trimming stripped 2 bases from V and 4 bases from J, with 14 bases between. The CDR3 DNA sequence: TGTGCCAGCAGTTTATTGGGACCGAGGTTCTATGGCTACACCTTC. It codes for CASSLLGPRFYGYTF.

This clonotype was observed many times. The chain couples TRBV6-1 to TRBJ1-2; 7 nucleotides line up with TRBD1. Trimming at V came to 2 bases and at J to 5 bases, leaving 17 bases not matched to a gene. The CDR3 contains 18 residues. Germline-derived CDR1 and CDR2 are MNHNS and SASEGT. Here the CDR3 DNA reads TGTGCCAGCAGTGAACTGTTTGGGACAGCCGACAAATTGTATGGCTACACCTTC. This encodes CASSELFGTADKLYGYTF.

This clonotype was seen repeatedly, ten times or more. This sequence joins TRBV7-2 and TRBJ1-1; D not certain. CDR3 size: 15 residues. Germline assignment: CDR1 SGHTA and CDR2 FQGNSA. Trimming pared 0 bases from V and 2 bases from J, leaving 10 bases between. This chain's CDR3 is CASSLALGHNTEAFF. In DNA, the CDR3 is TGTGCCAGCAGCTTAGCTTTAGGGCACAACACTGAAGCTTTCTTT. Variable domain in full (rest from reference TRBV7-2 and TRBJ1-1): GAGVSQSPSNKVTEKGKDVELRCDPISGHTALYWYRQSLGQGLEFLIYFQGNSAPDKSGLPSDRFSAERTGGSVSTLTIQRTQQEDSAVYLCASSLALGHNTEAFFGQGTRLTVV.

The rearrangement uses TRBV7-6 and TRBJ1-5; TRBD1 aligns across 8 bases. The J call may be in error: the DNA end matches TRBJ2-3 better. In germline, CDR1 is SGHVS, CDR2 FNYEAQ. CDR3 length: 14 residues. The CDR3 nucleotides read TGTGCCAGCAGCTCGGCCAGGGGGCACCAGTCCCAGTATTTT. Its protein is CASSSARGHQSQYF.

About this clonotype: An end of the junction differs from the germline gene, which may be a read error. The chain couples TRBV20-1 to TRBJ1-4; 12 nucleotides agree with TRBD1. This CDR3 has 16 residues. The germline V gene encodes CDR1 DFQATT and CDR2 SNEGSKA (reference sequence). This chain's CDR3 is CSAETGTGGGFEELFF. For the CDR3, the DNA is TGCAGTGCTGAAACAGGGACAGGGGGCGGTTTTGAAGAACTGTTTTTT.

The chain uses TRBV11-1 and TRBJ2-5; D may be TRBD1 (5 bases). Germline V lookup: CDR1 SGHAT, CDR2 FQDESV (reference sequence). V lost 1 base, J lost 1 base, and 10 bases lay in between. The CDR3 is 15 residues long. The chain's CDR3 is CASSLGAGIQETQYF. CDR3 bases: TGTGCCAGCAGCTTAGGTGCAGGGATCCAAGAGACCCAGTACTTC.

This clonotype was counted at least ten times. V and J are TRBV7-9 and TRBJ2-1, with D possibly matching TRBD1 (5 bases). Germline loops: CDR1 SEHNR, CDR2 FQNEAQ (reference sequence). The CDR3 sequence is 13 residues long. Between the trimmed V and J ends, which lost 0 bases and 6 bases, there was a span of 6 bases. The CDR3 region has the DNA TGTGCCAGCAGCTTAGCAGGGGTCAATGAGCAGTTCTTC. This translates into CASSLAGVNEQFF.

This clonotype has a count of ten or more. A much larger clone lies a single base off, so this may be a read error. This chain connects TRBV20-1 to TRBJ1-2, with 9 bases matching TRBD1. CDR3 length equals 13 residues. CDR1 DFQATT and CDR2 SNEGSKA come from the germline V gene (reference sequence). V trimming: 6 bases; J trimming: 0 bases; junction bases outside the gene matches: 2. CDR3 sequence (DNA): TGCAGTGCAACAGGGGGCTCTAACTATGGCTACACCTTC. Protein product: CSATGGSNYGYTF.

In regard to this clonotype: Germline is not matched at one junction end, which may reflect a read error. This sequence joins TRBV19 and TRBJ2-1; D is undetermined. Germline V gene sequence: CDR1 LNHDA, CDR2 SQIVND (reference sequence). The length of the CDR3 is 12 residues. DNA of the CDR3: TGTGCCACCTTGGACGGGTACAATGAGCAGCTCTTC. Translated, it gives CATLDGYNEQLF.

The V and J genes are TRBV11-2 and TRBJ2-3, with unresolved D. The CDR3 covers 13 residues. Germline CDR1 SGHAT, CDR2 FQNNGV. V lost 3 bases, J lost 6 bases, and 10 bases lay in between. CDR3 coding DNA: TGTGCCAGCAGCTTGGATAGGGTGGATACGCAGTATTTT. As protein: CASSLDRVDTQYF. Combining the CDR3 with reference TRBV11-2 and TRBJ2-3 gives the whole variable domain EAGVAQSPRYKIIEKRQSVAFWCNPISGHATLYWYQQILGQGPKLLIQFQNNGVVDDSQLPKDRFSAERLKGVDSTLKIQPAKLEDSAVYLCASSLDRVDTQYFGPGTRLTVL.

Details on this clonotype: The junction and the germline gene differ at one end; a read error may be behind it. The chain carries TRBV5-4 and TRBJ2-1; TRBD2 matches at 9 bases. The length of the CDR3 is 16 residues. Germline values: CDR1 SGHNT, CDR2 YYREEE (reference sequence). CDR3 sequence (DNA): TGTGCCAGCAGCTTGGACTCTAGCGGGACATACAATGAGCAGTCCTTC. Residues: CASSLDSSGTYNEQSF.

This clonotype is termed medium-sized. This chain connects TRBV24-1 to TRBJ1-1; D not certain. Germline loops: CDR1 KGHDR, CDR2 SFDVKD. V dropped 2 bases and J dropped 4 bases, with 7 bases sitting between them. CDR3 length: 13 amino acids. CDR3 sequence reads: CATSDSGGTEAFF. The DNA of the CDR3 is TGTGCCACCAGTGATTCCGGTGGCACTGAAGCTTTCTTT.

This clonotype appeared many times. In DNA, the CDR3 is TGTGCCAGCAACAACAGGGGAGGAAATCAGCCCCAGCATTTT. It translates to CASNNRGGNQPQHF. The chain couples TRBV2 to TRBJ1-5; 7 bases line up with TRBD1. V lost 7 bases and J lost 4; bases outside the gene matches: 7. This CDR3 has 14 amino acids. CDR1 and CDR2 from the germline V gene are SNHLY and FYNNEI.

The V and J genes are TRBV19 and TRBJ1-2, with D uncertain. From germline, CDR1 is LNHDA and CDR2 SQIVND (reference sequence). The CDR3 runs to 12 residues. The ends were cut back, 10 bases at V and 4 bases at J, with 13 bases in the middle. CDR3 DNA sequence: TGTGCCATACAGAAAGAAGTCTATGGCTACACCTTC. Translated: CAIQKEVYGYTF. The entire variable domain, with the rest obtained from reference TRBV19 and TRBJ1-2, is as follows: DGGITQSPKYLFRKEGQNVTLSCEQNLNHDAMYWYRQDPGQGLRLIYYSQIVNDFQKGDIAEGYSVSREKKESFPLTVTSAQKNPTAFYLCAIQKEVYGYTFGSGTRLTVV.

This clonotype was found many times. The V call is TRBV24-1, the J call TRBJ2-5; D unclear. The CDR3 contains 15 residues. Germline CDR1 KGHDR, CDR2 SFDVKD. The germline V and J ends were trimmed by 3 bases and 0 bases, with 10 bases remaining between them. The CDR3: CATSDPTEYQETQYF. CDR3 sequence (DNA): TGTGCCACCAGTGATCCTACAGAGTACCAAGAGACCCAGTACTTC.

The chain uses TRBV6-1 and TRBJ2-2, with a weak D call TRBD1 (6 bases). The CDR3 is 17 residues long. The germline V gene has CDR1 MNHNS and CDR2 SASEGT. CDR3 sequence: CPQGLPPLGQGTGELFF. CDR3 coding DNA: TGTCCACAGGGTCTCCCTCCTCTGGGGCAGGGGACCGGGGAGCTGTTTTTT.